Listed below are T cell receptor beta chains from one sample, sequenced in a study of T cells in Graves' hyperthyroidism and ophthalmopathy. TCRdb used MiXCR to reprocess the multiplex PCR reads, holding one entry per CDR3 protein. The table lists over 500,000 distinct CDR3 sequences, around 15% of them singletons, with approximately 14% in the top ten. The source material was blood. All receptors come from a woman between 40 and 55 years old with Graves' hyperthyroidism. Both conserved end residues are part of each CDR3. Fields, in order: J gene, D gene, V gene, clone size, CDR3 protein, CDR3 DNA. The D gene is left open where the match is weak. Some rows mark clone size as missing; the rest say once, few, many or name a class of expanded clone.

j_gene: TRBJ1-3; d_gene: .; v_gene: TRBV20-1; abundance: .; CDR3aa: CSASLASSGNTIYF; CDR3nt: TGCAGTGCTAGTTTGGCAAGCTCTGGAAACACCATATATTTT
j_gene: TRBJ1-5; d_gene: .; v_gene: TRBV9; abundance: .; CDR3aa: CASSVGGSAQSQHF; CDR3nt: TGTGCCAGCAGCGTAGGAGGGAGCGCGCAGTCCCAGCATTTT
j_gene: TRBJ2-3; d_gene: .; v_gene: TRBV7-9; abundance: many; CDR3aa: CASSLNAGSPMDTQYF; CDR3nt: TGTGCCAGCAGCTTAAATGCCGGGAGCCCGATGGATACGCAGTATTTT
j_gene: TRBJ1-2; d_gene: .; v_gene: TRBV28; abundance: few; CDR3aa: CASSFTGGGRGYTF; CDR3nt: TGTGCCAGCAGTTTTACTGGCGGAGGACGGGGCTACACCTTC
j_gene: TRBJ2-1; d_gene: TRBD2; v_gene: TRBV5-1; abundance: few; CDR3aa: CASSGGLAGGPAFEQFF; CDR3nt: TGCGCCAGCAGCGGGGGGTTAGCGGGAGGGCCCGCGTTTGAGCAGTTCTTC
j_gene: TRBJ2-7; d_gene: .; v_gene: TRBV6-1; abundance: many; CDR3aa: CASSEGGVTYEQYF; CDR3nt: TGTGCCAGCAGTGAAGGGGGGGTAACCTACGAGCAGTACTTC
j_gene: TRBJ2-7; d_gene: TRBD2; v_gene: TRBV27; abundance: .; CDR3aa: CASSPTGTITYEQYF; CDR3nt: TGTGCCAGCAGTCCGACCGGGACTATCACCTACGAGCAGTACTTC
j_gene: TRBJ2-3; d_gene: .; v_gene: TRBV5-5; abundance: many; CDR3aa: CASSPPLDDTQYF; CDR3nt: TGTGCCAGCAGCCCCCCCTTGGACGATACGCAGTATTTT
j_gene: TRBJ2-7; d_gene: TRBD1; v_gene: TRBV20-1; abundance: many; CDR3aa: CSALQGTSSEQYF; CDR3nt: TGCAGTGCTTTACAGGGGACCTCCTCCGAGCAGTACTTC
j_gene: TRBJ1-1; d_gene: .; v_gene: TRBV5-1; abundance: many; CDR3aa: CASSFSQGIDTEAFF; CDR3nt: TGCGCCAGCAGCTTCTCACAGGGAATAGACACTGAAGCTTTCTTT
j_gene: TRBJ2-7; d_gene: TRBD2; v_gene: TRBV20-1; abundance: .; CDR3aa: CSAPTSGSSYEQYF; CDR3nt: TGCAGTGCCCCGACTAGCGGGAGTTCCTACGAGCAGTACTTC
j_gene: TRBJ2-5; d_gene: TRBD2; v_gene: TRBV18; abundance: many; CDR3aa: CASSPASGRGETQYF; CDR3nt: TGTGCCAGCTCACCCGCTAGCGGGAGAGGAGAGACCCAGTACTTC
j_gene: TRBJ2-2; d_gene: .; v_gene: TRBV20-1; abundance: many; CDR3aa: CSAENWGRVTGELFF; CDR3nt: TGCAGTGCAGAGAACTGGGGGCGGGTCACCGGGGAGCTGTTTTTT
j_gene: TRBJ1-5; d_gene: TRBD1; v_gene: TRBV6-1; abundance: few; CDR3aa: CASSPGTGSMGNQPQHF; CDR3nt: TGTGCCAGCAGTCCCGGGACAGGGTCAATGGGCAATCAGCCCCAGCATTTT
j_gene: TRBJ2-2; d_gene: .; v_gene: TRBV5-1; abundance: few; CDR3aa: CASSNPRNTGELFF; CDR3nt: TGCGCCAGCAGCAATCCCCGGAACACCGGGGAGCTGTTTTTT
j_gene: TRBJ1-1; d_gene: .; v_gene: TRBV7-9; abundance: few; CDR3aa: CASSGGDMNTEAFF; CDR3nt: TGTGCCAGCAGCGGAGGAGACATGAACACTGAAGCTTTCTTT
j_gene: TRBJ1-4; d_gene: TRBD1; v_gene: TRBV3-1; abundance: many; CDR3aa: CASSQTGGGEKLFF; CDR3nt: TGTGCCAGCAGCCAGACAGGGGGAGGTGAAAAACTGTTTTTT
j_gene: TRBJ1-5; d_gene: .; v_gene: TRBV20-1; abundance: few; CDR3aa: CSAIANPSGYYQPQHF; CDR3nt: TGCAGTGCCATAGCGAACCCCTCAGGGTACTATCAGCCCCAGCATTTT
j_gene: TRBJ2-3; d_gene: .; v_gene: TRBV30; abundance: many; CDR3aa: CAWSLKGFYTDTQYF; CDR3nt: TGTGCCTGGAGTCTAAAGGGATTTTACACAGATACGCAGTATTTT
j_gene: TRBJ2-1; d_gene: .; v_gene: TRBV12-5; abundance: few; CDR3aa: CASGQAPKITEQFF; CDR3nt: TGTGCTAGTGGTCAAGCCCCCAAGATTACTGAGCAGTTCTTC
j_gene: TRBJ2-7; d_gene: .; v_gene: TRBV7-9; abundance: many; CDR3aa: CASSLDTGQGGEQYF; CDR3nt: TGTGCCAGCAGCTTAGATACAGGTCAGGGGGGCGAGCAGTACTTC
j_gene: TRBJ1-5; d_gene: TRBD1; v_gene: TRBV28; abundance: many; CDR3aa: CASSLPRGHSNQPQHF; CDR3nt: TGTGCCAGCAGTTTACCCAGGGGGCATAGCAATCAGCCCCAGCATTTT